Shown below are 20 T cell receptor beta chains from a single sample sequenced in a study of CD8 T cells in Susac syndrome. Reverse transcription of 0.5 to 1 ug RNA was performed with random hexamers. TCRdb recomputed calls from the immunoSEQ multiplex PCR reads with MiXCR, one row per CDR3 protein. The table lists 110,000 or so distinct CDR3 sequences, around 92% of them singletons. The sample consisted of CD4+ T cells from PBMCs. The receptors derive from a human donor with multiple sclerosis.

The genes are TRBV20-1 and TRBJ2-3; the D gene is possibly TRBD2 (6 bases). CDR1 and CDR2 from the germline V gene are DFQATT and SNEGSKA (reference sequence). Between the trimmed V and J ends, which lost 2 bases and 0 bases, there was a span of 15 bases. The CDR3 consists of 16 residues. The CDR3 sequence is CSARSSTSLSTDTQYF. CDR3 in DNA: TGCAGTGCTAGATCTTCAACTAGCCTTAGCACAGATACGCAGTATTTT.

The gene calls are TRBV20-1 and TRBJ2-3; D possibly uses TRBD1 or TRBD2 (5 bases each). The CDR3 consists of 12 residues. V was pared by 1 base and J by 7 bases, with 9 bases between. Germline CDR1 and CDR2: DFQATT and SNEGSKA (reference sequence). The CDR3 loop is CSARGGKHTQYF. The CDR3 coding sequence is TGCAGTGCTAGAGGGGGGAAACATACGCAGTATTTT.

The chain combines TRBV11-2 with TRBJ1-5; no reliable D call. Looked up from germline, CDR1 is SGHAT and CDR2 is FQNNGV. The V end was cut by 1 base, the J end by 5 bases, with 3 bases between. The CDR3 totals 12 residues. For the CDR3, the DNA is TGTGCCAGCAGCTTAGGCGATCAGCCCCAGCATTTT. It codes for CASSLGDQPQHF.

CDR3 in amino acids: CAWSREGETQYF. CDR3 DNA: TGTGCCTGGAGTCGTGAAGGAGAGACCCAGTACTTC. This chain uses TRBV30 with TRBJ2-5, with D unresolved. CDR1 and CDR2 (germline): GTSNPN, SVGIG (reference sequence). V lost 2 bases and J 4 bases, leaving 8 bases between the germline ends. This CDR3 is built from 12 residues.

V gene TRBV6-5 combines with J gene TRBJ1-6, with D perhaps TRBD1 (5 bases). The germline CDR1 and CDR2 sequences are MNHEY and SVGAGI. There are 14 residues in the CDR3. Trimming removed 0 bases at V and 9 bases at J, with 9 bases between. CDR3 loop: CASSYSYRSSPLHF. The CDR3 DNA sequence: TGTGCCAGCAGTTACTCGTACAGGAGTTCACCCCTCCACTTT.

This chain connects TRBV4-2 to TRBJ1-2; D is unresolved. This CDR3 spans 15 amino acids. V was cut by 0 bases and J by 4 bases, with 12 bases left in between. Germline V gene lookup returns CDR1 LGHNA and CDR2 YNFKEQ. The CDR3 bases are TGTGCCAGCAGCCAAGACGGGGTGGGTCCCTATGGCTACACCTTC. Translated, it gives CASSQDGVGPYGYTF.

This chain uses TRBV20-1 with TRBJ2-3, with 12 positions matching TRBD2. Per germline, CDR1 DFQATT and CDR2 SNEGSKA (reference sequence). CDR3 length equals 15 residues. J was trimmed by 6 bases and V by 5 bases; bases with no gene match: 9. DNA for the CDR3: TGCAGTGCTCCAACTAGCGGGGGGCGACCCGATACGCAGTATTTT. This codes for CSAPTSGGRPDTQYF.

This clonotype appeared a single time. The V call is TRBV28, the J call TRBJ2-7; D is undetermined. Germline CDR1 and CDR2: MDHEN and SYDVKM. The V and J ends lost 6 bases and 2 bases respectively, with 8 bases between them. CDR3 length: 12 residues. The CDR3 bases are TGTGCCAGCAGACCGGATCCCTACGAGCAGTACTTC. Amino acids: CASRPDPYEQYF. The full variable domain, completed using reference TRBV28 and TRBJ2-7, is DVKVTQSSRYLVKRTGEKVFLECVQDMDHENMFWYRQDPGLGLRLIYFSYDVKMKEKGDIPEGYSVSREKKERFSLILESASTNQTSMYLCASRPDPYEQYFGPGTRLTVT.

The chain employs TRBV20-1 and TRBJ2-2; weak D call: TRBD2 (6 bases). Trimming took off 7 bases at V and 5 bases at J, with 14 bases between the two ends. Germline assignment: CDR1 DFQATT and CDR2 SNEGSKA (reference sequence). The CDR3 sequence is 13 residues long. CDR3 nucleotide sequence: TGCAGTGTCTTCACCGGGGGAACCGGGGAGCTGTTTTTT. Its protein is CSVFTGGTGELFF.

Here the CDR3 DNA reads TGTGCCAGCAGCTTAGCGAGGACTAGCACGTATCCCGGGGAGCTGTTTTTT. This encodes CASSLARTSTYPGELFF. V gene TRBV7-8 combines with J gene TRBJ2-2; 8 nucleotides agree with TRBD2. Looked up from germline, CDR1 is SGHVS and CDR2 is FQNEAQ. With V trimmed by 0 bases and J by 6 bases, 9 bases remained unmatched. This CDR3 has 17 residues.

The chain recombines TRBV12-3 or TRBV12-4 with TRBJ1-1; D unclear. With 7 bases removed from V and 4 bases from J, the gap between germline ends came to 16 bases. The CDR3 is 14 residues long. Here the CDR3 reads CASNPQRSGTEAFF. The CDR3 coding sequence is TGTGCCAGCAATCCTCAGCGGTCGGGCACTGAAGCTTTCTTT.

The V and J genes are TRBV19 and TRBJ1-2; D not resolved. V gave up 6 bases and J gave up 7 bases, with 9 bases separating them. This CDR3 has 11 amino acids. CDR1 is LNHDA, CDR2 SQIVND, per germline (reference sequence). Here the CDR3 reads CASRSGSGYTF. CDR3 DNA sequence: TGTGCCAGTAGATCGGGGTCTGGCTACACCTTC. Full variable domain (remainder filled in from reference TRBV19 and TRBJ1-2): DGGITQSPKYLFRKEGQNVTLSCEQNLNHDAMYWYRQDPGQGLRLIYYSQIVNDFQKGDIAEGYSVSREKKESFPLTVTSAQKNPTAFYLCASRSGSGYTFGSGTRLTVV.

The chain is built from TRBV4-1 and TRBJ1-4; TRBD1 aligns across 9 bases. Germline assignment: CDR1 MGHRA and CDR2 YSYEKL. With V trimmed by 4 bases and J by 8 bases, 11 bases remained unmatched. The CDR3 is 16 residues long. The CDR3 DNA is TGCGCCAGCAGCCGCCCGGACAGGGGCCCTTTGGAAAAACTGTTTTTT. Its protein is CASSRPDRGPLEKLFF.

The rearrangement links TRBV4-3 to TRBJ1-2; 7 positions match TRBD1. The ends lost 1 base at V and 5 bases at J; junction bases unmatched: 10. The CDR3 length is 16 residues. Germline lookup yields CDR1 LGHNA and CDR2 YSLEER. The CDR3 loop reads CASSQAGGLDSYGYTF. The DNA of the CDR3 is TGCGCCAGCAGCCAAGCAGGGGGATTAGACTCATATGGCTACACCTTC.

The chain combines TRBV12-3 or TRBV12-4 with TRBJ2-1, with TRBD2 matching 11 bases. The CDR3 contains 17 residues. The V segment lost 6 bases and the J segment 4 bases; nucleotides outside the gene matches: 11. The CDR3 sequence: CASRPRIAGGRYNEQFF. The CDR3 region has the DNA TGTGCCAGCAGGCCGCGTATAGCGGGGGGGCGGTACAATGAGCAGTTCTTC.

This rearrangement joins TRBV5-1 to TRBJ2-5; the match to TRBD2 covers 7 bases. There are 16 residues in the CDR3. With 5 bases clipped from V and 2 bases from J, the junction kept 12 bases outside the gene matches. The germline V gene has CDR1 SGHRS and CDR2 YFSETQ. The DNA for the CDR3 is TGCGCCAGCAGAGGCCAGCCAGCGGGGAATCAAGAGACCCAGTACTTC. Protein product: CASRGQPAGNQETQYF.

The chain employs TRBV5-6 and TRBJ1-6, with D uncertain. The V gene's germline CDR1 is SGHDT and CDR2 YYEEEE. V was cut by 5 bases and J by 7 bases, with 10 bases left in between. The CDR3 is 13 amino acids. The CDR3 sequence is CASRDAENSPLHF. The DNA for the CDR3 is TGTGCCAGCAGGGACGCCGAAAATTCACCCCTCCACTTT. The variable domain in full, with the rest retrieved from reference TRBV5-6 and TRBJ1-6, is DAGVTQSPTHLIKTRGQQVTLRCSPKSGHDTVSWYQQALGQGPQFIFQYYEEEERQRGNFPDRFSGHQFPNYSSELNVNALLLGDSALYLCASRDAENSPLHFGNGTRLTVT.

This chain joins TRBV30 and TRBJ1-4; 10 bases line up with TRBD1. Trimming at V came to 0 bases and at J to 4 bases, leaving 17 bases not matched to a gene. There are 20 residues in the CDR3. Looked up from germline, CDR1 is GTSNPN and CDR2 is SVGIG (reference sequence). The CDR3 reads CAWSVMGQELGTGDNEKLFF. The CDR3 nucleotides read TGTGCCTGGAGTGTAATGGGTCAAGAGCTCGGGACAGGGGATAATGAAAAACTGTTTTTT.

This chain uses TRBV20-1 with TRBJ2-5; D uncertain. This CDR3 contains 13 residues. Germline loops: CDR1 DFQATT, CDR2 SNEGSKA (reference sequence). Trimming took off 1 base at V and 2 bases at J, with 8 bases between the two ends. For the CDR3, the DNA is TGCAGTGCTAGAGTTCCAGCTCAAGAGACCCAGTACTTC. Amino acid sequence: CSARVPAQETQYF.

The chain joins TRBV29-1 to TRBJ2-1; either TRBD1 or TRBD2 may supply D (5 bases each). This CDR3 has 14 residues. Germline V gives CDR1 SQVTM, CDR2 ANQGSEA. The germline V and J ends were trimmed by 6 bases and 9 bases, with 21 bases remaining between them. The CDR3 DNA reads as TGCAGCGTAACCATACTAGGGGCCTATAGTGAGCAGTTCTTC. Amino acids: CSVTILGAYSEQFF.